This TCR beta chain comes out of a study of cytomegalovirus exposure and HLA in healthy donors. The study, taken as a whole, reports: With further analysis later on, most CMV-associated TCR beta chains appeared HLA-restricted. Earlier findings revealed that most TCR beta V segments proved productive either about 87% or about 30% of the time. A later analysis linked around 17,000 TCR beta sequences to HLA alleles at 0.05 false discovery rate.

PCR primers comprised 60 Vbeta and 13 Jbeta primers. Libraries were prepared by immunoSEQ multiplex PCR; TCRdb keeps only in-frame clonotypes and omits some of them. The table lists 110,000 to 150,000 clones, around 82% of them singletons. CDR3 length equals 15 residues. The germline V gene encodes CDR1 MNHNS and CDR2 SASEGT. After removal of 6 bases from V and 5 bases from J, the junction contained 6 bases not matched to a gene. Points on this clone: The antigen remains unidentified.

The chain combines TRBV6-1 with TRBJ2-1; 11 nucleotides match TRBD1. This TCR derives from a young man in good health and CMV-seropositive. The sample comprised PBMCs. The chain's CDR3 is CASSSDRGRNNEQFF. In DNA form, the CDR3 reads TGTGCCAGCAGCTCGGACAGGGGGCGAAACAATGAGCAGTTCTTC.